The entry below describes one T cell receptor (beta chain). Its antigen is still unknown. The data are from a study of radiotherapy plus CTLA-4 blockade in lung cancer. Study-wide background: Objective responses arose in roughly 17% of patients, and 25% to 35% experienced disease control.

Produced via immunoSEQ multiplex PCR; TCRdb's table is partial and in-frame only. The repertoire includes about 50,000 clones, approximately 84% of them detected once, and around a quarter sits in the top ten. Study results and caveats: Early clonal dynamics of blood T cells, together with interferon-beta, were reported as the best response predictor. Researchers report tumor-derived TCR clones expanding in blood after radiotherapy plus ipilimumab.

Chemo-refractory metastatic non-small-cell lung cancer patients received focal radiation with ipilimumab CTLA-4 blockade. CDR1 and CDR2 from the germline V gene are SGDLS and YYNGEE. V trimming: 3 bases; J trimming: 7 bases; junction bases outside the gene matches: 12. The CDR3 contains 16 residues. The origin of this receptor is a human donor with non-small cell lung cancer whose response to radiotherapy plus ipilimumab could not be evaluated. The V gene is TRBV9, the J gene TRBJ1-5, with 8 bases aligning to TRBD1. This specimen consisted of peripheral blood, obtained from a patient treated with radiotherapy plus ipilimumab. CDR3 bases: TGTGCCAGCAGCGCCCGTGCGGGACAGGTAAGACAGCCCCAGCATTTT. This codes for CASSARAGQVRQPQHF.